This paragraph reports one T cell receptor (beta chain). Looked up from germline, CDR1 is MNHEY and CDR2 is SVGAGI. Trimming removed 2 bases from V and 14 bases from J, with 10 bases in between. CDR3 size: 11 residues. This sample was taken from a study of CD8+ T cells in alopecia areata. For the study at large: Affected scalp percentage gauged treated patients' severity.

After isolation, RNA underwent reverse transcription to generate cDNA as the sequencing template. Sequencing used immunoSEQ multiplex PCR; TCRdb keeps in-frame clones, though not all of them. The sample has approximately 150,000 clones, 50% to 75% seen once. The treatment was: oral pan-JAK inhibitor, 5-10 mg twice daily. The clonotype was recovered from a human donor with alopecia areata. The chain couples TRBV6-5 to TRBJ2-4; D ambiguous. Sequencing was performed on CD4+ T cells sorted from blood, taken at roughly week 55, from a patient treated with tofacitinib. The CDR3 is CASSYQAAEYF. The CDR3, as DNA: TGTGCCAGCAGTTACCAGGCAGCTGAGTACTTC.